The 32 T cell receptor beta chains below were found in one sample sequenced in a study of cytomegalovirus exposure and HLA in healthy donors. Researchers ran the PCR with 60 Vbeta and 13 Jbeta primers. Data came from immunoSEQ multiplex PCR; TCRdb stores just in-frame clones and leaves some out. The profile covers about 160,000 clones, with 75% appearing a single time and about 2.7% taken by the ten largest. Specimen: PBMCs. The receptors shown here come from a woman aged 50 to 60 in good health and CMV-seropositive.

This chain uses TRBV10-1 with TRBJ2-7; no reliable D call. Germline values: CDR1 WNHNN, CDR2 SYGVQD (reference sequence). The V and J ends lost 2 bases and 5 bases respectively, with 10 bases between them. This CDR3 has 13 residues. The CDR3 DNA follows: TGCGCCAGCAGTGAGCCCGGGTCCCACGAGCAGTACTTC. Translating gives CASSEPGSHEQYF.

V gene TRBV4-1 combines with J gene TRBJ2-7, with D maybe TRBD1 (5 bases). V lost 0 bases and J lost 0, with 9 bases in between. This CDR3 contains 15 residues. Per the germline V gene, CDR1 is MGHRA and CDR2 is YSYEKL. The CDR3 bases are TGCGCCAGCAGCCAAGATCCCGACAGCTCCTACGAGCAGTACTTC. Translated, it gives CASSQDPDSSYEQYF.

V is TRBV6-1 and J is TRBJ2-5; D perhaps matches TRBD2 (5 bases). The closer fit of TRBJ2-7 to the DNA end suggests the J call may be wrong. The CDR3 consists of 14 residues. CDR1 MNHNS and CDR2 SASEGT come from the germline V gene. CDR3 DNA sequence: TGTGCCAGCAGGGCGGAGGACTCCGCCTACGAGCAGTACTTC. This sequence encodes CASRAEDSAYEQYF.

This clone has only one observation. The rearrangement joins TRBV10-1 to TRBJ2-1; D not certain. Between the trimmed V and J ends, which lost 3 bases and 9 bases, there was a span of 12 bases. The length of the CDR3 is 13 residues. The germline V gene has CDR1 WNHNN and CDR2 SYGVQD (reference sequence). The CDR3 nucleotides read TGCGCCAGCAGTGAAGTGTCGAGCTCTGAGCAGTTCTTC. Translated, it gives CASSEVSSSEQFF.

This chain connects TRBV5-1 to TRBJ2-2; D perhaps matches TRBD1 (5 bases). The CDR3 runs to 15 residues. CDR1 and CDR2 from the germline V gene are SGHRS and YFSETQ. V was shortened by 1 base and J by 0 bases, with 7 bases between the two germline ends. The CDR3 sequence is CASSLQGANTGELFF. As DNA, the CDR3 is TGCGCCAGCAGCTTGCAGGGTGCGAACACCGGGGAGCTGTTTTTT.

The rearrangement uses TRBV9 and TRBJ2-1; D gene unclear. Trimming took 4 bases from V and 7 from J, leaving 9 bases between them. Germline CDR1 reads SGDLS; CDR2 reads YYNGEE. The CDR3 consists of 12 residues. As DNA, the CDR3 is TGTGCCAGCAGCCACGGGTGGAATGAGCAGTTCTTC. Its translation: CASSHGWNEQFF. The whole variable domain, filled in from reference TRBV9 and TRBJ2-1, reads DSGVTQTPKHLITATGQRVTLRCSPRSGDLSVYWYQQSLDQGLQFLIQYYNGEERAKGNILERFSAQQFPDLHSELNLSSLELGDSALYFCASSHGWNEQFFGPGTRLTVL.

This clone was counted a single time. The chain couples TRBV19 to TRBJ1-2; D not certain. Trimming left V 1 base short and J 5 bases short, with 14 bases between. The CDR3 totals 15 residues. The germline CDR1 and CDR2 sequences are LNHDA and SQIVND (reference sequence). CDR3 residues: CASSIARTGMYGYTF. CDR3 coding DNA: TGTGCCAGTAGTATAGCGAGGACGGGGATGTATGGCTACACCTTC. The full variable domain, completed using reference TRBV19 and TRBJ1-2, is DGGITQSPKYLFRKEGQNVTLSCEQNLNHDAMYWYRQDPGQGLRLIYYSQIVNDFQKGDIAEGYSVSREKKESFPLTVTSAQKNPTAFYLCASSIARTGMYGYTFGSGTRLTVV.

The rearrangement links TRBV7-2 to TRBJ2-3; 7 nucleotides align to TRBD1. V lost 1 base and J lost 3; bases outside the gene matches: 4. Germline CDR1 SGHTA, CDR2 FQGNSA. This CDR3 spans 15 amino acids. Here the CDR3 reads CASSLGQGVTDTQYF. The CDR3 region has the DNA TGTGCCAGCAGCTTAGGACAGGGCGTAACAGATACGCAGTATTTT.

This clone was picked up a small number of times. The rearrangement uses TRBV5-1 and TRBJ2-7; D gene ambiguous. The CDR3 has 14 amino acids. CDR1 is SGHRS and CDR2 is YFSETQ in the germline V gene. Trimming took 0 bases from V and 1 from J, leaving 8 bases between them. The CDR3 sequence is CASSLVGSSYEQYF. The DNA for the CDR3 is TGCGCCAGCAGCTTGGTTGGCAGTTCCTACGAGCAGTACTTC. The whole variable domain, remainder taken from reference TRBV5-1 and TRBJ2-7, is KAGVTQTPRYLIKTRGQQVTLSCSPISGHRSVSWYQQTPGQGLQFLFEYFSETQRNKGNFPGRFSGRQFSNSRSEMNVSTLELGDSALYLCASSLVGSSYEQYFGPGTRLTVT.

This chain links TRBV5-4 with TRBJ1-6, with D tentatively TRBD1 (6 bases). The V end lost 0 bases, the J end lost 7 bases, and 14 bases lay between the germline ends. CDR1 and CDR2 from the germline V gene are SGHNT and YYREEE (reference sequence). CDR3 length: 16 residues. This CDR3 is CASSLDGRGGNSPLHF. The CDR3 DNA reads TGTGCCAGCAGCTTGGATGGCAGGGGAGGGAATTCACCCCTCCACTTT.

The CDR3 DNA sequence: TGCGCCAGCAGCCCAGGCGGGACAGGGGGAAACACCATATATTTT. Translating it yields CASSPGGTGGNTIYF. J is TRBJ1-3 and V is TRBV5-1, with 9 positions matching TRBD1. Germline lookup yields CDR1 SGHRS and CDR2 YFSETQ. J gave up 4 bases and V 4 bases, and 6 bases lay outside the gene matches. This CDR3 has 15 residues.

CDR3 DNA: TGTGCCAGCAACACAGGGTCAGGCTATGGCTACACCTTC. This gives the protein CASNTGSGYGYTF. The chain has TRBV7-9 and TRBJ1-2; a possible D gene is TRBD1 (6 bases). Germline loops: CDR1 SEHNR, CDR2 FQNEAQ (reference sequence). The CDR3 runs 13 residues. V was shortened by 7 bases and J by 4 bases, with 13 bases between the two germline ends.

The chain is built from TRBV6-5 and TRBJ2-1; the D gene is possibly TRBD2 (5 bases). Trimming cost V 5 bases and J 10 bases, with 9 bases left between them. In germline, CDR1 is MNHEY, CDR2 SVGAGI. This CDR3 comprises 11 residues. The CDR3, as DNA: TGTGCCAGCAGTGAGGGTTGGGAGCAGTTCTTC. It encodes CASSEGWEQFF.

The V gene is TRBV5-4, the J gene TRBJ2-1, with 13 bases identical to TRBD2. J lost 4 bases, V lost 4 bases, and 2 bases had no gene match. From germline, CDR1 is SGHNT and CDR2 YYREEE (reference sequence). The CDR3 length is 15 residues. CDR3 bases: TGTGCCAGCAGCCTGACTAGCGGGGGGTACAATGAGCAGTTCTTC. This sequence encodes CASSLTSGGYNEQFF.

The chain combines TRBV9 with TRBJ2-3; TRBD2 matches 7 bases. Germline V gives CDR1 SGDLS, CDR2 YYNGEE. The junction had 8 bases not matched to a gene; V was cut back by 2 bases and J by 2 bases. This CDR3 has 16 residues. CDR3 nucleotides: TGTGCCAGCAGCGTTATCGGGGGGTTGGCCACAGATACGCAGTATTTT. It encodes CASSVIGGLATDTQYF.

The chain employs TRBV4-1 and TRBJ2-1; the match to TRBD2 covers 7 bases. The V gene's germline CDR1 is MGHRA and CDR2 YSYEKL. The length of the CDR3 is 15 residues. V shed 8 bases, J shed 3 bases, and the junction held 10 bases outside the gene matches. The chain's CDR3 is CASRPAGKIYNEQFF. The CDR3 bases are TGCGCCAGCCGACCAGCGGGGAAAATCTACAATGAGCAGTTCTTC.

The chain recombines TRBV27 with TRBJ2-3; 9 nucleotides match TRBD2. CDR3 length: 14 residues. Unmatched junction bases numbered 6, after V lost 4 bases and J lost 7 bases. Per the germline V gene, CDR1 is MNHEY and CDR2 is SMNVEV (reference sequence). The CDR3 coding sequence is TGTGCCAGCAGTTGGCGGGGGGGAGGGTATACGCAGTATTTT. This encodes CASSWRGGGYTQYF.

The chain is built from TRBV5-4 and TRBJ1-2; possibly TRBD1 for D (5 bases). Per germline, CDR1 SGHNT and CDR2 YYREEE (reference sequence). Trimming took 4 bases from V and 3 from J, leaving 13 bases between them. The CDR3 sequence is 14 residues long. CDR3 DNA: TGTGCCAGCAGCCCCACAGGAGAATACTATGGCTACACCTTC. This codes for CASSPTGEYYGYTF.

The gene calls are TRBV19 and TRBJ2-3, with 8 nucleotides matching TRBD1. The CDR3 spans 15 residues. V gave up 6 bases and J gave up 2 bases; unmatched junction bases: 7. Germline-derived CDR1 and CDR2 are LNHDA and SQIVND (reference sequence). The CDR3 reads CASSRTGSPTDTQYF. CDR3 DNA: TGTGCCAGTAGCCGGACAGGGAGCCCCACAGATACGCAGTATTTT.

This clone was seen only a few times. The rearrangement joins TRBV5-4 to TRBJ1-1; D ambiguous. Deletions cut 4 bases from V and 4 bases from J, with 8 bases between. CDR3 length: 12 residues. CDR1 is SGHNT and CDR2 is YYREEE in the germline V gene (reference sequence). The CDR3: CASSGTATEAFF. The CDR3, as DNA: TGTGCCAGCAGCGGTACAGCCACTGAAGCTTTCTTT.

This clone appeared a few times. V usage is TRBV6-5 and J usage is TRBJ1-5; D is unresolved. This CDR3 spans 13 amino acids. Trimming pared 3 bases from V and 7 bases from J, leaving 10 bases between. Germline CDR1 and CDR2: MNHEY and SVGAGI. The DNA for the CDR3 is TGTGCCAGCAGTTATCGAGTACGCCAGCCCCAGCATTTT. Translation: CASSYRVRQPQHF.

This clone was seen once. This rearrangement joins TRBV6-5 to TRBJ2-7; a possible D gene is TRBD1 (6 bases). V lost 6 bases and J 2 bases, leaving 14 bases between the germline ends. CDR1 is MNHEY, CDR2 SVGAGI, per germline. This CDR3 is built from 14 residues. Here the CDR3 reads CASRKGTSAYEQYF. In nucleotides, the CDR3 is TGTGCCAGCAGGAAAGGGACAAGCGCCTACGAGCAGTACTTC.

The gene calls are TRBV6-1 and TRBJ1-6; 11 nucleotides agree with TRBD1. This CDR3 is 14 amino acids long. The germline V gene has CDR1 MNHNS and CDR2 SASEGT. V shed 6 bases and J 14 bases; nucleotides not matched to a gene: 9. The CDR3 is CASRDGQGARSLHF. The CDR3 bases are TGTGCCAGCAGGGACGGACAGGGGGCTCGGTCCCTCCACTTT.

This clone came up once. The chain combines TRBV11-2 with TRBJ2-5; a weak D match, TRBD1 (5 bases). The CDR3 is 15 residues long. CDR1 SGHAT and CDR2 FQNNGV come from the germline V gene. Trimming stripped 4 bases from V and 4 bases from J, with 16 bases between. Here the CDR3 DNA reads TGTGCCAGCAGCTCCAGGACACTGCTGGCAGAGACCCAGTACTTC. Encoded protein: CASSSRTLLAETQYF.

This chain connects TRBV30 to TRBJ1-1; no reliable D call. The CDR3 sequence is 11 residues long. CDR1 is GTSNPN and CDR2 is SVGIG in the germline V gene (reference sequence). V dropped 4 bases and J dropped 5 bases, with 8 bases sitting between them. The DNA for the CDR3 is TGTGCCTGGACGGGGAGGACTGAAGCTTTCTTT. Residues: CAWTGRTEAFF.

The genes are TRBV5-8 and TRBJ1-5, with D tentatively TRBD1 (5 bases). This CDR3 is 16 amino acids long. Germline CDR1 is SGHTS and CDR2 is YDEGEE. Trimming stripped 2 bases from V and 2 bases from J, with 14 bases between. The CDR3 spells CASSFRGNAGNQPQHF. DNA of the CDR3: TGTGCCAGCAGCTTCCGGGGGAATGCGGGCAATCAGCCCCAGCATTTT. The full variable domain, its missing parts supplied by reference TRBV5-8 and TRBJ1-5, is EAGVTQSPTHLIKTRGQQATLRCSPISGHTSVYWYQQALGLGLQFLLWYDEGEERNRGNFPPRFSGRQFPNYSSELNVNALELEDSALYLCASSFRGNAGNQPQHFGDGTRLSIL.

This rearrangement joins TRBV5-1 to TRBJ1-4; D might be TRBD1 (5 bases). The germline gives CDR1 SGHRS, CDR2 YFSETQ. V dropped 2 bases and J dropped 5 bases, with 13 bases sitting between them. The CDR3 covers 15 residues. The CDR3 reads CASSFSIGGNEKLFF. CDR3 DNA: TGCGCCAGCAGCTTTTCGATCGGGGGGAATGAAAAACTGTTTTTT.

The V gene is TRBV5-1, the J gene TRBJ2-3; 7 bases are a match to TRBD1. Germline values: CDR1 SGHRS, CDR2 YFSETQ. V trimming: 7 bases; J trimming: 1 base; junction bases outside the gene matches: 9. CDR3 size: 15 residues. The CDR3 loop is CASLLGDSGTDTQYF. In nucleotides, the CDR3 is TGCGCCAGCCTTTTGGGGGACAGTGGCACAGATACGCAGTATTTT.

J is TRBJ2-7 and V is TRBV6-5; TRBD2 matches at 7 bases. J was trimmed by 0 bases and V by 0 bases; bases with no gene match: 5. Germline V gives CDR1 MNHEY, CDR2 SVGAGI. This CDR3 contains 16 residues. CDR3 sequence: CASSYSSGASSYEQYF. The CDR3 DNA reads as TGTGCCAGCAGTTACTCCAGCGGGGCCAGCTCCTACGAGCAGTACTTC.

This clone was counted only a few times. The chain couples TRBV11-2 to TRBJ1-2; D is undetermined. This CDR3 comprises 12 residues. Per germline, CDR1 SGHAT and CDR2 FQNNGV. Deletions cut 0 bases from V and 7 bases from J, with 6 bases between. As DNA, the CDR3 is TGTGCCAGCAGCTTAGAAGGGAGTGGCTACACCTTC. Protein: CASSLEGSGYTF.

This sequence joins TRBV28 and TRBJ1-2, with TRBD1 as a possible D gene (5 bases). Germline values: CDR1 MDHEN, CDR2 SYDVKM. The V end was cut by 7 bases, the J end by 7 bases, with 13 bases between. CDR3 size: 12 residues. CDR3: CASTTGGGGYTF. The CDR3 nucleotides are TGTGCCAGCACTACGGGGGGGGGTGGCTACACCTTC.

The chain links TRBV11-2 to TRBJ1-5; D is unresolved. The CDR3 is 13 residues long. Germline CDR1 SGHAT, CDR2 FQNNGV. V was shortened by 3 bases and J by 5 bases, with 8 bases between the two germline ends. The CDR3 region has the DNA TGTGCCAGCAGCTTCGAGGGAGATCAGCCCCAGCATTTT. Translation: CASSFEGDQPQHF.